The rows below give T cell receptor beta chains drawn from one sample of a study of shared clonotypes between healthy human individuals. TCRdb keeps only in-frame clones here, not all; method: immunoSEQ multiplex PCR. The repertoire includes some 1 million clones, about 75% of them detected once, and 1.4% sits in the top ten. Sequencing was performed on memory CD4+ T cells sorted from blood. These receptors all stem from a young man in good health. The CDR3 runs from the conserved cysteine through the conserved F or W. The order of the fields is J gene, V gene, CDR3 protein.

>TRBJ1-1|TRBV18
CASSRGQGITTEAFF
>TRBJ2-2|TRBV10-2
CASRRDSGGAASGELFF
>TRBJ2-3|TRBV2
CASSEALGGPTTDTQYF
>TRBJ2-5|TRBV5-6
CASSSRNRVETQYF
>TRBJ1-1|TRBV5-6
CASSLSRRFTEAFF
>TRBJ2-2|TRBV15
CATSGAGTGELFF
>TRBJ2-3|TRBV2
CASSLVTQYF
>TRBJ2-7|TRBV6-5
CASSYEVGARYEQYF
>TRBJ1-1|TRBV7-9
CASSFGNTEAFF
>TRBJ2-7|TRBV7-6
CASSLLGQGAYEQYF
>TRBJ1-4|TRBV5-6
CASSLARRNEKLFF
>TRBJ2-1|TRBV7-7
CASSSDVYNEQFF
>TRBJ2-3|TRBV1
CTSSQKWAFLLSTDTQYF
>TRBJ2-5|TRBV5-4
CASSPGDAPRETQYF
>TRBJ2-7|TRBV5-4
CASRAGLSLAGEQYF
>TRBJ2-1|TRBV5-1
CASSDFGEQFF
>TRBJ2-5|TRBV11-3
CASSFDRGETQYF
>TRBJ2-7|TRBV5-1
CASSLVNSYEQYF
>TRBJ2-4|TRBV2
CASREDEIAKNIQYF
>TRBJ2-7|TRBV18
CASSPNDYEQYF
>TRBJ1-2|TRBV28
CASSPDFYGYTF
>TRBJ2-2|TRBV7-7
CASSSSSNTGELFF
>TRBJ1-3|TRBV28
CASSPTRSGNTIYF
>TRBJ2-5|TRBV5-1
CASSSAGTGHQETQYF
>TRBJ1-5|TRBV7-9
CASSLTGTYQPQHF
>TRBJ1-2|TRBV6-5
CASSYSRTPIEYGYTF
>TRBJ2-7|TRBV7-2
CASSFDGDPGTVTYEQYF
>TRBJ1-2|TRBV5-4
CASSLDGTYGYTF
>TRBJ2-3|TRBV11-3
CASSFTAPDTQYF
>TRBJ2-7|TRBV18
CASSRQYEQYF
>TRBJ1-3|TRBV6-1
CASSERTHGNTIYF
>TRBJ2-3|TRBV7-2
CASSLEAGGDTQYF
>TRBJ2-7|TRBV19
CASSIRQGASEQYF
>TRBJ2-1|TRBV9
CASTPGQGEQFF
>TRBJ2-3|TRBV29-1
CSVSVTSGGTTSTDTQYF
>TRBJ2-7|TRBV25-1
CASRDNLYEQYF
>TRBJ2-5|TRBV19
CASSFGQGETQYF
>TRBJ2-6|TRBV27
CASSRYGTGARVEGIPGANVLTF
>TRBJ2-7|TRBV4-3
CASSGYAGGRNEQYF
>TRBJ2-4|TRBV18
CASSPPGTVAKNIQYF
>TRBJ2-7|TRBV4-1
CASSQDLVGREQYF
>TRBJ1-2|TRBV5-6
CASSPAREESNYGYTF
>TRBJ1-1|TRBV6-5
CASREDGNMNTEAFF
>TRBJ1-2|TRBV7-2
CASSTDRGGYTF